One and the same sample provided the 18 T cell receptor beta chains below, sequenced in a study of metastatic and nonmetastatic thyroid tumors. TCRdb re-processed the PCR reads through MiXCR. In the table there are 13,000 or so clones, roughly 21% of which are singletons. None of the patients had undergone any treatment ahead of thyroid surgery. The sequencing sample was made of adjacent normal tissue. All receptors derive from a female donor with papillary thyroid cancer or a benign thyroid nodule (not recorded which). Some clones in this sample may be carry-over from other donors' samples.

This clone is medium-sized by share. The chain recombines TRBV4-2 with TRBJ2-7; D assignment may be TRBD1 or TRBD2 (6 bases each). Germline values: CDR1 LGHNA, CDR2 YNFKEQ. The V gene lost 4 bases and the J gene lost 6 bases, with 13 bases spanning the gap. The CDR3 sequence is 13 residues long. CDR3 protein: CASSPDGGPEQYF. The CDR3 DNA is TGTGCCAGCAGCCCCGACGGGGGCCCCGAGCAGTACTTC.

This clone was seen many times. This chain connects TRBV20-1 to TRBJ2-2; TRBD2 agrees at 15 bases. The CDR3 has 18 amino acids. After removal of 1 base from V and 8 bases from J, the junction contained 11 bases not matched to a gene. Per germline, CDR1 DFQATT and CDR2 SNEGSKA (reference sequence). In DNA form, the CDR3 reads TGCAGTGCTAGAGCGGCAGGGCCGGGACTAGCGGGAGGAGGGGAGCTGTTTTTT. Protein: CSARAAGPGLAGGGELFF.

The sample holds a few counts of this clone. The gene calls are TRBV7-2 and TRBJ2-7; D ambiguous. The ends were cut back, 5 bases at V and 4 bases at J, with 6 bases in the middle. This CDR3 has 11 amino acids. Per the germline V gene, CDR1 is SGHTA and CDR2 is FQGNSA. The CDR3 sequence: CASSARYEQYF. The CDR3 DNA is TGTGCCAGCAGCGCCCGTTACGAGCAGTACTTC.

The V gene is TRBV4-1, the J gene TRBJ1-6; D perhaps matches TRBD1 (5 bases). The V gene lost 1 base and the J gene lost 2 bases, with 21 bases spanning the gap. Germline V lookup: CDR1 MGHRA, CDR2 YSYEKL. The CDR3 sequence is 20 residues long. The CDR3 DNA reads TGCGCCAGCAGCCAAGTAGAAGTGCGGCAGGGCTCTACCTATAATTCACCCCTCCACTTT. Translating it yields CASSQVEVRQGSTYNSPLHF.

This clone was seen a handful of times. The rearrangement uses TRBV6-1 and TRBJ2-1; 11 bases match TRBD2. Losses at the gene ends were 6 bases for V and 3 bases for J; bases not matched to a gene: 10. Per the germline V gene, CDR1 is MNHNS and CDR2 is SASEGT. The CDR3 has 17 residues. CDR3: CASREYGGTSGYNEQFF. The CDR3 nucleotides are TGTGCCAGCAGGGAATACGGAGGGACTAGCGGCTACAATGAGCAGTTCTTC.

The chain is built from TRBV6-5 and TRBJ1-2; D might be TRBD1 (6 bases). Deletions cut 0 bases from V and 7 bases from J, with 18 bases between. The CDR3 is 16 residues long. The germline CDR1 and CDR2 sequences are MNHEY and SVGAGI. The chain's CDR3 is CASSYSYDRRVFGYTF. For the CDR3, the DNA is TGTGCCAGCAGTTACTCCTACGACAGGCGGGTTTTTGGCTACACCTTC.

In DNA, the CDR3 is TGCAGTGCCCCTGCCACTAGCGGGAGGGCCGCCAACGAGCAGTACTTC. It codes for CSAPATSGRAANEQYF. This rearrangement joins TRBV20-1 to TRBJ2-7; 13 bases map to TRBD2. The ends lost 6 bases at V and 5 bases at J; junction bases unmatched: 13. The CDR3 has 16 amino acids. The germline CDR1 and CDR2 sequences are DFQATT and SNEGSKA (reference sequence).

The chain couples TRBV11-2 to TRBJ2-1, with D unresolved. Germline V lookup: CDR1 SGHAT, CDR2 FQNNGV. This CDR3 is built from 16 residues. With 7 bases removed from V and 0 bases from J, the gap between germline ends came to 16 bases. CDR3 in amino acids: CASIPRLSSSYNEQFF. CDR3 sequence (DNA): TGTGCCAGCATCCCTCGGCTCTCGAGCTCCTACAATGAGCAGTTCTTC.

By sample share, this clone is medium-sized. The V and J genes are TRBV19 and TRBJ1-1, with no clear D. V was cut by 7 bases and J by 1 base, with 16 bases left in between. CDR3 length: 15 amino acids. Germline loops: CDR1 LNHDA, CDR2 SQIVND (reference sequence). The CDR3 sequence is CASTHPREGNTEAFF. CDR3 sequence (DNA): TGTGCCAGTACCCACCCCCGGGAGGGGAACACTGAAGCTTTCTTT. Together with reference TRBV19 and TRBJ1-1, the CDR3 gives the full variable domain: DGGITQSPKYLFRKEGQNVTLSCEQNLNHDAMYWYRQDPGQGLRLIYYSQIVNDFQKGDIAEGYSVSREKKESFPLTVTSAQKNPTAFYLCASTHPREGNTEAFFGQGTRLTVV.

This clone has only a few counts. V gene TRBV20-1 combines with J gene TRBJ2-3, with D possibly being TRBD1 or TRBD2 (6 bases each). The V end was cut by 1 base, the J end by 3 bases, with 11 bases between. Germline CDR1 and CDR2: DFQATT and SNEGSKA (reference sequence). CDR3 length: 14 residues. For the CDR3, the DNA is TGCAGTGCTAGAGGGTGGGGGGCGACAGATACGCAGTATTTT. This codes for CSARGWGATDTQYF.

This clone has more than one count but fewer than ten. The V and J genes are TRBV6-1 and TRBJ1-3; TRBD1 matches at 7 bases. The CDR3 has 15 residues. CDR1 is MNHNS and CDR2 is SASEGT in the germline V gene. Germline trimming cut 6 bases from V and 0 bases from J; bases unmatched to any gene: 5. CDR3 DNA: TGTGCCAGCAGCGCAGGGGGTGGCTCTGGAAACACCATATATTTT. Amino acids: CASSAGGGSGNTIYF.

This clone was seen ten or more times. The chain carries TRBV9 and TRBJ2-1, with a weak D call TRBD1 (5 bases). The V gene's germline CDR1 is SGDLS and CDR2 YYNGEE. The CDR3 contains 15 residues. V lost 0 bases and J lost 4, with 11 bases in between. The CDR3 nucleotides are TGTGCCAGCAGCGTAGATTGGGGCAAATACAATGAGCAGTTCTTC. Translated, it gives CASSVDWGKYNEQFF.

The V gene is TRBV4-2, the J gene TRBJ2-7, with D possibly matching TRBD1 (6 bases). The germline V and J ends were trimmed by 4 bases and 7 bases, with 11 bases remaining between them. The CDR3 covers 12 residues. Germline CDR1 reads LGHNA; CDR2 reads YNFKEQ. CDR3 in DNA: TGTGCCAGCAGCCCTCCAGGGACAGAGCAGTACTTC. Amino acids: CASSPPGTEQYF.

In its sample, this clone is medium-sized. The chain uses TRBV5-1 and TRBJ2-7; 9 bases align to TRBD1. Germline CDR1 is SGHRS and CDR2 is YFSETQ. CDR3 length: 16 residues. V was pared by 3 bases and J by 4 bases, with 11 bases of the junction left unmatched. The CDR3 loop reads CASSSGTGPMGYEQYF. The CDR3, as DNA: TGCGCCAGCAGCTCTGGGACAGGGCCCATGGGGTACGAGCAGTACTTC.

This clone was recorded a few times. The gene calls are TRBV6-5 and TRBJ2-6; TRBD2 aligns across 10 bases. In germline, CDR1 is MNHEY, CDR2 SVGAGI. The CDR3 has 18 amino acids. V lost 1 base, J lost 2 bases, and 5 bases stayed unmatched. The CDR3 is CASSYFGLAGAGANVLTF. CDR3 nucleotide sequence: TGTGCCAGCAGTTACTTTGGTCTAGCGGGGGCTGGGGCCAACGTCCTGACTTTC.

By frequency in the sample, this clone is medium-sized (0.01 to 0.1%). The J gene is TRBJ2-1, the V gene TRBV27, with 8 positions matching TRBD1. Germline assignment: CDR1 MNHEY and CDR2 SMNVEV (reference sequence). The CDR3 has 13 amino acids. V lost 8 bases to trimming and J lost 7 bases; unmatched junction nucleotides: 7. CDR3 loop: CASPARGHNEQFF. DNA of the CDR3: TGTGCCAGCCCCGCCAGGGGGCATAATGAGCAGTTCTTC.

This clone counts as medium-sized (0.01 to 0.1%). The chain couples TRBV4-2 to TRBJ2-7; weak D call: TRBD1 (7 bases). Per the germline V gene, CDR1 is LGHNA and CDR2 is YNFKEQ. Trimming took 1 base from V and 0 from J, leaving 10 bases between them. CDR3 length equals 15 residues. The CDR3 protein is CASSQVQGGSYEQYF. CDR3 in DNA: TGTGCCAGCAGCCAAGTGCAGGGGGGCTCCTACGAGCAGTACTTC.

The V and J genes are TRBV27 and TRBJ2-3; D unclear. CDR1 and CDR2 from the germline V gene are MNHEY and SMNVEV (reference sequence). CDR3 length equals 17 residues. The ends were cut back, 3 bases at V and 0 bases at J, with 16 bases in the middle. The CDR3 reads CASSLLGTPSSTDTQYF. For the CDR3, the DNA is TGTGCCAGCAGTTTGCTAGGTACACCCTCGAGCACAGATACGCAGTATTTT.